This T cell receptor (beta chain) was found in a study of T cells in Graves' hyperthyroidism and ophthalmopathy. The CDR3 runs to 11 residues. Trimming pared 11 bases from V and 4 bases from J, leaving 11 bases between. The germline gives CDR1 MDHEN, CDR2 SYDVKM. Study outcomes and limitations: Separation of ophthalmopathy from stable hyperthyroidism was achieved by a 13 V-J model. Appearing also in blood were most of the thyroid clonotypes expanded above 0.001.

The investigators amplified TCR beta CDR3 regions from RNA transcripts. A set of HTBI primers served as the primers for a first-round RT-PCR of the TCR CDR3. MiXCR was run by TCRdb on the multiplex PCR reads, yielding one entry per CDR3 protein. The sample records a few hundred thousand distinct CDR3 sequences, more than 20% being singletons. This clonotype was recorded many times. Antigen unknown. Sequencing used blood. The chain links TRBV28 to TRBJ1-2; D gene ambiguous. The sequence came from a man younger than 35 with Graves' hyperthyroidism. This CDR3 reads CAGEDRYGYTF. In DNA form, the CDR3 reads TGTGCCGGAGAGGACCGCTATGGCTACACCTTC.